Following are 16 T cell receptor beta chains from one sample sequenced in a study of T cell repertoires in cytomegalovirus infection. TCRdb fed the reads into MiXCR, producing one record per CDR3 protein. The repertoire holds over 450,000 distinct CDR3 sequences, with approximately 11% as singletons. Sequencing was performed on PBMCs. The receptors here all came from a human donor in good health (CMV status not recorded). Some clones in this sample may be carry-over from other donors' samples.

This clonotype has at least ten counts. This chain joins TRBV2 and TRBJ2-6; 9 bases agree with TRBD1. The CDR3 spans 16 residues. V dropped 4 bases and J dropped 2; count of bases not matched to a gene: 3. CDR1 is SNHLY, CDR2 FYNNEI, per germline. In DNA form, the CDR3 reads TGTGCCAGCAGTGTACAGGGGGCGGCTGGGGCCAACGTCCTGACTTTC. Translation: CASSVQGAAGANVLTF.

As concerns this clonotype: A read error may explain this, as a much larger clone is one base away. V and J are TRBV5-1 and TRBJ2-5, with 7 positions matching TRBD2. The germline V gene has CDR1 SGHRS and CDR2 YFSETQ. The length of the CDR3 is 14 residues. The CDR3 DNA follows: TGCGACAGCAGCGATGGGGGGGACCGAGAGACCCAGTACTTC. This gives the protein CDSSDGGDRETQYF.

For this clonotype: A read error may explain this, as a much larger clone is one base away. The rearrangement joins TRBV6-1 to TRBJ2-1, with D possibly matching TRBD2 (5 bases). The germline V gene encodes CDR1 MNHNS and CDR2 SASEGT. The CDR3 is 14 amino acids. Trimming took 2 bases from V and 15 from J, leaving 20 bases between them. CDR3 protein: CASSENPSRPWGFF. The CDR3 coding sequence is TGTGCCAGCAGTGAAAATCCTAGCAGACCCTGGGGGTTCTTC.

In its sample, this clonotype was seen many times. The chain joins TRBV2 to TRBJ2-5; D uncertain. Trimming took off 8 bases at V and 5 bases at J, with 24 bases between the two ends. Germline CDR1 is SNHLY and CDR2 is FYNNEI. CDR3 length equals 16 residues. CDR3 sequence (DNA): TGTGCCAGCTCTAGGGCAGGCCCTACCACCGGGGAGACCCAGTACTTC. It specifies CASSRAGPTTGETQYF.

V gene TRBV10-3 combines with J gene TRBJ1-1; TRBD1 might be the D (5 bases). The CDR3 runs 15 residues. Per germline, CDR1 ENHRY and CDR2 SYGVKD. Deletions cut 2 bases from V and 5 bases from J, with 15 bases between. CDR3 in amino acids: CAISEAGTARTEAFF. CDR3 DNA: TGTGCCATCAGTGAGGCGGGGACGGCTCGAACTGAAGCTTTCTTT.

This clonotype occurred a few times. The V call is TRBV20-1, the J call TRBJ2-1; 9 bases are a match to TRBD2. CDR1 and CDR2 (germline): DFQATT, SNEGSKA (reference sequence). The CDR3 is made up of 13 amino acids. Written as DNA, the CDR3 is TGCCTTGCTAGCGGGGCCTCGAGCAATGAGCAGTTCTTC. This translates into CLASGASSNEQFF.

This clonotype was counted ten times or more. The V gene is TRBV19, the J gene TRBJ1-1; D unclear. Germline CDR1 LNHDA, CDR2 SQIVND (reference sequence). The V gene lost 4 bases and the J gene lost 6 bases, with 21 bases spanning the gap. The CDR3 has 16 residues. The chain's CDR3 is CASSTLQTAGFAEAFF. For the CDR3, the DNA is TGTGCCAGTAGTACCCTCCAGACGGCGGGATTCGCTGAAGCTTTCTTT.

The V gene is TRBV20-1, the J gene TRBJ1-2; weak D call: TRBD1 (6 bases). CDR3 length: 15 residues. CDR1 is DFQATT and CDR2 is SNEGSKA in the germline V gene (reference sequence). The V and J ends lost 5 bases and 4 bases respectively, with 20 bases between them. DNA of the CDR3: TGCAGTGCTCACCGGCGGGACATAAGGGCCTATGGCTACACCTTC. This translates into CSAHRRDIRAYGYTF.

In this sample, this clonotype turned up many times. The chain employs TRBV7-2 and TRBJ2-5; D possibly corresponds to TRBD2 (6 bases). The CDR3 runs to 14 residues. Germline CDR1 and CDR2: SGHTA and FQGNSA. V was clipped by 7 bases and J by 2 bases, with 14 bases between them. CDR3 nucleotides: TGTGCCAGCACTCGGGGGACTTGGCAAGAGACCCAGTACTTC. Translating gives CASTRGTWQETQYF.

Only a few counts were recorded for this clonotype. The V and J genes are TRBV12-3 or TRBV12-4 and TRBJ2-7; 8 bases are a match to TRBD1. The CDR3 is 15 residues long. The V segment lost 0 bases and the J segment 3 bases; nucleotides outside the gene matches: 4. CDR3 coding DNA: TGTGCCAGCAGTTTAGCCGCAGGGGGCTACTACGAGCAGTACTTC. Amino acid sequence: CASSLAAGGYYEQYF.

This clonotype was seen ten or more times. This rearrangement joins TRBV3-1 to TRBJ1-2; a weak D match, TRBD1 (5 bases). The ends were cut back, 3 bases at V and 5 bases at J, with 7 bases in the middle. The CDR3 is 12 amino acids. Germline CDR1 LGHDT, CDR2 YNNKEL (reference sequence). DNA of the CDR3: TGTGCCAGCAGCCAGACAGATTATGGCTACACCTTC. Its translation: CASSQTDYGYTF.

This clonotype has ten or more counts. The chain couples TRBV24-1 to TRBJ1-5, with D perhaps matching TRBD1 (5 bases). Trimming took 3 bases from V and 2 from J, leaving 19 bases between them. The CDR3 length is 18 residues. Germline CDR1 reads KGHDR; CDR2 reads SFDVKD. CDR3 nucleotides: TGTGCCACCAGTGATGCCCCCGGCCAGGGTGATGGCAATCAGCCCCAGCATTTT. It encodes CATSDAPGQGDGNQPQHF.

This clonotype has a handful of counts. For the CDR3, the DNA is TGCAGTCAACTCCGGGACAGGGATAATGGCTACACCTTC. Amino acids: CSQLRDRDNGYTF. The V and J genes are TRBV20-1 and TRBJ1-2; the match to TRBD1 covers 9 bases. Trimming at V came to 8 bases and at J to 6 bases, leaving 10 bases not matched to a gene. The CDR3 runs to 13 residues. CDR1 and CDR2 from the germline V gene are DFQATT and SNEGSKA (reference sequence).

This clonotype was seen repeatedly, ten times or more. CDR3 in DNA: TGTGCCAGCAGCTTACCAGGGACCTACACCGGGGAGCTGTTTTTT. It specifies CASSLPGTYTGELFF. The V and J genes are TRBV7-9 and TRBJ2-2, with D perhaps matching TRBD1 or TRBD2 (5 bases each). V was shortened by 2 bases and J by 3 bases, with 10 bases between the two germline ends. The CDR3 runs 15 residues. The germline V gene encodes CDR1 SEHNR and CDR2 FQNEAQ (reference sequence).

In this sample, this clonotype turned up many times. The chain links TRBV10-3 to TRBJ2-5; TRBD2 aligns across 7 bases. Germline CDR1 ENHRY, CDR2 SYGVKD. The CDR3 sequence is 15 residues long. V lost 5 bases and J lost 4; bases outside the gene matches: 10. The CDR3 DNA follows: TGTGCCATCAGTCCTGGGGGGGAACGGGGAGAGACCCAGTACTTC. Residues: CAISPGGERGETQYF.

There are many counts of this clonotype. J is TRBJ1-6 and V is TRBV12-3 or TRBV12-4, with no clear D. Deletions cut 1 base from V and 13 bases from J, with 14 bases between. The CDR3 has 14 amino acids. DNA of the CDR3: TGTGCCAGCAGTTTAGGGGAGCCCTATAGGCCCCTCCACTTT. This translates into CASSLGEPYRPLHF.